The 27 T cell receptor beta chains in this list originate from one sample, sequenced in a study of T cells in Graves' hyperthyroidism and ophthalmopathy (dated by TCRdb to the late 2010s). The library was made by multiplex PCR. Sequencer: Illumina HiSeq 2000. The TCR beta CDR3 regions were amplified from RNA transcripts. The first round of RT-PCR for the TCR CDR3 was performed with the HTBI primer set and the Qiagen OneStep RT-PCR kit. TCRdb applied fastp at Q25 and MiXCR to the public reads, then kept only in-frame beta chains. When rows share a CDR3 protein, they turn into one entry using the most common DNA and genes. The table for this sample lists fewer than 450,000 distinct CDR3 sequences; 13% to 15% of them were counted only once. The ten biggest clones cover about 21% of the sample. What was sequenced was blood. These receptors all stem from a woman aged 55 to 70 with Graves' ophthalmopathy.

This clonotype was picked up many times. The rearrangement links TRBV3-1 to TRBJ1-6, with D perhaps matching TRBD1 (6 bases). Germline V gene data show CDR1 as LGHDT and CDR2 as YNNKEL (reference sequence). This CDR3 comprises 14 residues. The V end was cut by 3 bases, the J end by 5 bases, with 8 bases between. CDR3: CASSQGANNSPLHF. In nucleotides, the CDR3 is TGTGCCAGCAGCCAGGGGGCGAATAATTCACCCCTCCACTTT.

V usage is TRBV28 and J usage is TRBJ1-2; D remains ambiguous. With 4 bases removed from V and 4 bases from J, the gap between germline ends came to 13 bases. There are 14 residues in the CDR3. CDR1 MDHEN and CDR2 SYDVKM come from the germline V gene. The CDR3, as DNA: TGTGCCAGCAGTTGGACTTTGGCGCCCTATGGCTACACCTTC. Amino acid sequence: CASSWTLAPYGYTF.

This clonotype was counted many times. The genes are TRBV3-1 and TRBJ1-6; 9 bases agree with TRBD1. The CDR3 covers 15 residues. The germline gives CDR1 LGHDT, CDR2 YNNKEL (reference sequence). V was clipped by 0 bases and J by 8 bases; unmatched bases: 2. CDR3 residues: CASSQDGTGHSPLHF. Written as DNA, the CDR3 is TGTGCCAGCAGCCAAGACGGGACAGGGCATTCACCCCTCCACTTT.

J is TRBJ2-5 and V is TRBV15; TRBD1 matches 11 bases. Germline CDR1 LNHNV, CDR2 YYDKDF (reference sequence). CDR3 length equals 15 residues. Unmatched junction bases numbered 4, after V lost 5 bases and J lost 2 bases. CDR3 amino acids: CATSRGDRGQETQYF. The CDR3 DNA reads TGTGCCACCAGCCGAGGGGACAGGGGGCAAGAGACCCAGTACTTC.

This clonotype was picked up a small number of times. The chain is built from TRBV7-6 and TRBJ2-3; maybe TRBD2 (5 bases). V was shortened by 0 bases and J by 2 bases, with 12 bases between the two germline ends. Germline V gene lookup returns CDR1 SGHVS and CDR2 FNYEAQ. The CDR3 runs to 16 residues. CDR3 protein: CASSLAGDAPTDTQYF. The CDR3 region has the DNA TGTGCCAGCAGCTTAGCGGGAGATGCCCCCACAGATACGCAGTATTTT. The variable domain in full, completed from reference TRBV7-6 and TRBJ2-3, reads GAGVSQSPRYKVTKRGQDVALRCDPISGHVSLYWYRQALGQGPEFLTYFNYEAQQDKSGLPNDRFSAERPEGSISTLTIQRTEQRDSAMYRCASSLAGDAPTDTQYFGPGTRLTVL.

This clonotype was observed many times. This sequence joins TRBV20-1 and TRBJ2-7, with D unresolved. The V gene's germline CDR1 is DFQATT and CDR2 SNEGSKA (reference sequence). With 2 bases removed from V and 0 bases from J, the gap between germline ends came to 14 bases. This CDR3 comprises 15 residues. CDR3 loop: CSARPGRLSSYEQYF. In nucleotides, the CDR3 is TGCAGTGCTAGACCGGGCCGCCTTTCCTCCTACGAGCAGTACTTC.

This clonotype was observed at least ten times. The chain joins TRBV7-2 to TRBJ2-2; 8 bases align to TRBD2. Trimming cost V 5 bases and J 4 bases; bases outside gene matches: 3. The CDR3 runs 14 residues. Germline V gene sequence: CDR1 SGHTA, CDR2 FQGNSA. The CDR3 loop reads CASSPLAATGELFF. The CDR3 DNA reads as TGTGCCAGCAGCCCACTAGCGGCCACCGGGGAGCTGTTTTTT. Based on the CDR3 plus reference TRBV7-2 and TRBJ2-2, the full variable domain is GAGVSQSPSNKVTEKGKDVELRCDPISGHTALYWYRQSLGQGLEFLIYFQGNSAPDKSGLPSDRFSAERTGGSVSTLTIQRTQQEDSAVYLCASSPLAATGELFFGEGSRLTVL.

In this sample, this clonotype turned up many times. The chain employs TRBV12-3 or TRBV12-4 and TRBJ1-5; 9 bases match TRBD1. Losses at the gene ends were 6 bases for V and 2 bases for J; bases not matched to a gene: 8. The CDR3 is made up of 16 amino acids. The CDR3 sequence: CASRPGQGYGNQPQHF. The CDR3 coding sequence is TGTGCCAGCAGGCCGGGACAGGGTTATGGCAATCAGCCCCAGCATTTT.

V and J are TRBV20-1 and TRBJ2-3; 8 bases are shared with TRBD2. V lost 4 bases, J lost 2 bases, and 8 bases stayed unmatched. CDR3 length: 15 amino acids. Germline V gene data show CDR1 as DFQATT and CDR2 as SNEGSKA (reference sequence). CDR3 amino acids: CSATDGAGATDTQYF. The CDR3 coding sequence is TGCAGTGCTACAGATGGAGCGGGGGCCACAGATACGCAGTATTTT.

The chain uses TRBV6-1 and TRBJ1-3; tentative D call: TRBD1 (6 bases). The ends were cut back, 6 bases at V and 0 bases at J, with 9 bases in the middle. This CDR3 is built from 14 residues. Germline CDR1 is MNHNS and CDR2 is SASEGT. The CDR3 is CASSPDSSGNTIYF. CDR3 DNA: TGTGCCAGCAGCCCGGACAGCTCTGGAAACACCATATATTTT.

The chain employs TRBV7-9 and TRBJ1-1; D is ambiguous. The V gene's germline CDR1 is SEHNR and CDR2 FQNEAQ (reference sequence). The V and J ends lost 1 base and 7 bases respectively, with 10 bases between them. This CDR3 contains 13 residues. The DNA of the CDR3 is TGTGCCAGCAGCTTAGTAGTCGGGGATGAAGCTTTCTTT. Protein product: CASSLVVGDEAFF.

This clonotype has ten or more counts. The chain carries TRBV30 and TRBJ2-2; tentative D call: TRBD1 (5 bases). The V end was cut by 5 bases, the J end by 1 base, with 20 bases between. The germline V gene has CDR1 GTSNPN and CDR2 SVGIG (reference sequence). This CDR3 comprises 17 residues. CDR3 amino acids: CAWALGVAAMNTGELFF. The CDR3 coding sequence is TGTGCCTGGGCCCTAGGGGTAGCAGCAATGAACACCGGGGAGCTGTTTTTT.

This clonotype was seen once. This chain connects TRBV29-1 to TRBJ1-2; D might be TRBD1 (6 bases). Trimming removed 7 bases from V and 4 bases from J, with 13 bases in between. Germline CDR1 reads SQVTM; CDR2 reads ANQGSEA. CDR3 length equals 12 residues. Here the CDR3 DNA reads TGCAGCGCCCGGGACACCAGCTATGGCTACACCTTC. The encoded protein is CSARDTSYGYTF. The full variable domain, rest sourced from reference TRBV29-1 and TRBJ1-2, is SAVISQKPSRDICQRGTSLTIQCQVDSQVTMMFWYRQQPGQSLTLIATANQGSEATYESGFVIDKFPISRPNLTFSTLTVSNMSPEDSSIYLCSARDTSYGYTFGSGTRLTVV.

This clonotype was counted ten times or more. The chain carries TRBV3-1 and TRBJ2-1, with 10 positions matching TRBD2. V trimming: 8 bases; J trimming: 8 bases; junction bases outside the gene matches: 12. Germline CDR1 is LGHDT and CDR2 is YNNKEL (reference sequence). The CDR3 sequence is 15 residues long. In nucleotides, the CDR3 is TGTGCCAGCGGACCGCTAGCGGGAGCTTCCCATGAGCAGTTCTTC. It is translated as CASGPLAGASHEQFF.

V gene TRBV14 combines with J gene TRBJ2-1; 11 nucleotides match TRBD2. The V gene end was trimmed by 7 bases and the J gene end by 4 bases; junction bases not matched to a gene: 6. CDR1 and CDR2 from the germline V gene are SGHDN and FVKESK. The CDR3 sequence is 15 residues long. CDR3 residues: CASTPLAGVYNEQFF. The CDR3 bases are TGTGCCAGCACCCCACTAGCGGGAGTATACAATGAGCAGTTCTTC.

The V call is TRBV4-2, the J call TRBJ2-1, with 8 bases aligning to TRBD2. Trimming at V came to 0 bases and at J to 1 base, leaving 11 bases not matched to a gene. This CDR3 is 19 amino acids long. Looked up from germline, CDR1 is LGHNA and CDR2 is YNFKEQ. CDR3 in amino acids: CASSQDGGGRPNSYNEQFF. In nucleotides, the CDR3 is TGTGCCAGCAGCCAAGATGGCGGCGGGAGGCCCAATTCCTACAATGAGCAGTTCTTC.

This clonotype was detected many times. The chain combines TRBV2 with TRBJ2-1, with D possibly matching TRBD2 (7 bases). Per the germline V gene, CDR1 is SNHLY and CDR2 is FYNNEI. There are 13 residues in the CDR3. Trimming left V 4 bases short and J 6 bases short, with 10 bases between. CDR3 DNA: TGTGCCAGCAGTGGAGGGGGGGGCAATGAGCAGTTCTTC. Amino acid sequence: CASSGGGGNEQFF.

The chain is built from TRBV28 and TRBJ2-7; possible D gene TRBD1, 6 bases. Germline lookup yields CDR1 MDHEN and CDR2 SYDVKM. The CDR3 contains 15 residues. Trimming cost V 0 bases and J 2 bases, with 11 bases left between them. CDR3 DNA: TGTGCCAGCAGTTTATGGGCAGGGGCCACCTACGAGCAGTACTTC. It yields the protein CASSLWAGATYEQYF.

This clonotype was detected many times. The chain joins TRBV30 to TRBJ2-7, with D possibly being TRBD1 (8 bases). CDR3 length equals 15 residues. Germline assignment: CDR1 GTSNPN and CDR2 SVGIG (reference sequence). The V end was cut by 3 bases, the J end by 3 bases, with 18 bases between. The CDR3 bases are TGTGCCTGGAGCCCCGGACAGGGAGGGGGCTACGAGCAGTACTTC. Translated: CAWSPGQGGGYEQYF.

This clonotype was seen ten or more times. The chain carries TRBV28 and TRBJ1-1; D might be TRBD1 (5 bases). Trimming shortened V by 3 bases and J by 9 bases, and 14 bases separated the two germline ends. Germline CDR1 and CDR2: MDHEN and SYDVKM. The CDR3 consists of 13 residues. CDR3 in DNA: TGTGCCAGCAGTTTGGGGGTCAGGACTCAAGCTTTCTTT. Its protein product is CASSLGVRTQAFF.

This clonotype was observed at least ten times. This CDR3 reads CASSPTGASGNYYEQYF. DNA of the CDR3: TGTGCCAGCAGCCCAACGGGGGCTAGCGGGAATTACTACGAGCAGTACTTC. The chain uses TRBV27 and TRBJ2-7; 9 bases fit TRBD2. The CDR3 runs to 17 residues. V trimming: 6 bases; J trimming: 3 bases; junction bases outside the gene matches: 15. Germline V CDR1 and CDR2: MNHEY, SMNVEV (reference sequence).

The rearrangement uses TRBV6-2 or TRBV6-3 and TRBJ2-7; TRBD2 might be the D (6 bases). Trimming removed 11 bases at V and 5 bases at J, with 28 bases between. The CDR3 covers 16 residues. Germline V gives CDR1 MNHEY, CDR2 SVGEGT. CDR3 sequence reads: CACAHGTSRRVNEQYF. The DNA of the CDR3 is TGTGCCTGCGCCCACGGGACCAGCAGGAGGGTGAACGAGCAGTACTTC.

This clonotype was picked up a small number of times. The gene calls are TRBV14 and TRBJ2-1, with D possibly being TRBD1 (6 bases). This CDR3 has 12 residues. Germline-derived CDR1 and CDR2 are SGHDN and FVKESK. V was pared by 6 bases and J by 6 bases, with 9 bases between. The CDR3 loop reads CASRFRGNEQFF. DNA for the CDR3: TGTGCCAGCAGGTTCAGGGGCAATGAGCAGTTCTTC.

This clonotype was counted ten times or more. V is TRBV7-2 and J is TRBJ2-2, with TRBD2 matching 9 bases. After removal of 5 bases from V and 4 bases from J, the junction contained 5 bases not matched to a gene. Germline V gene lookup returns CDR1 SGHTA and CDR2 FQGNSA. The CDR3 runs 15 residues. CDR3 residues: CASSGSGRRTGELFF. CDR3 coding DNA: TGTGCCAGCAGCGGGAGCGGGAGGCGCACCGGGGAGCTGTTTTTT. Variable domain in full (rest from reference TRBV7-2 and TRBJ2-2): GAGVSQSPSNKVTEKGKDVELRCDPISGHTALYWYRQSLGQGLEFLIYFQGNSAPDKSGLPSDRFSAERTGGSVSTLTIQRTQQEDSAVYLCASSGSGRRTGELFFGEGSRLTVL.

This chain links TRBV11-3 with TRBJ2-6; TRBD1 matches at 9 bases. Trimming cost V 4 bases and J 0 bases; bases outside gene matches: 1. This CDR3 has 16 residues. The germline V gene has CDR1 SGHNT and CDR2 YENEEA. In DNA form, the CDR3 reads TGTGCCAGCAGCTGGGACAGGGACTCTGGGGCCAACGTCCTGACTTTC. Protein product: CASSWDRDSGANVLTF. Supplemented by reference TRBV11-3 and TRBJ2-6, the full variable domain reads EAGVVQSPRYKIIEKKQPVAFWCNPISGHNTLYWYLQNLGQGPELLIRYENEEAVDDSQLPKDRFSAERLKGVDSTLKIQPAELGDSAVYLCASSWDRDSGANVLTFGAGSRLTVL.

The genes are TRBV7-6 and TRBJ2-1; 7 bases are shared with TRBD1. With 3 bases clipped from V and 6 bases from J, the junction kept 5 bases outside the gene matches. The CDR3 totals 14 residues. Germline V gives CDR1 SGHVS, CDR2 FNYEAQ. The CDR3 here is CASSFPGQFNEQFF. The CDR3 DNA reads TGTGCCAGCAGCTTTCCGGGACAGTTCAATGAGCAGTTCTTC.

DNA for the CDR3: TGTGCCAGCAGCAGGGGTGGGGTAGATACGCAGTATTTT. Its translation is CASSRGGVDTQYF. The chain has TRBV2 and TRBJ2-3, with D tentatively TRBD1 (6 bases). V was pared by 6 bases and J by 5 bases, with 12 bases between. Germline CDR1 SNHLY, CDR2 FYNNEI. This CDR3 is built from 13 residues.